The 26 T cell receptor beta chains below all came from one sample that was sequenced in a study of T cell responses to AZD1222 COVID-19 vaccine. Sequenced by immunoSEQ multiplex PCR; TCRdb stores in-frame clones only, minus some. The sample holds approximately 190,000 clones, roughly 88% seen once. The source material was peripheral blood, sampled on day 0 of AZD1222 vaccination. These receptor sequences come from an adult in good health.

The genes are TRBV5-1 and TRBJ2-7, with 7 bases matching TRBD1. The ends lost 2 bases at V and 2 bases at J; junction bases unmatched: 4. CDR3 length: 14 residues. The germline V gene encodes CDR1 SGHRS and CDR2 YFSETQ. DNA of the CDR3: TGCGCCAGCAGCTTTACCCAGGGGGCCTACGAGCAGTACTTC. Translating gives CASSFTQGAYEQYF.

This chain uses TRBV12-3 or TRBV12-4 with TRBJ2-7, with D unclear. The CDR3 spans 12 residues. Trimming took 5 bases from V and 3 from J, leaving 8 bases between them. CDR3 nucleotides: TGTGCCAGCAGTCCCGTCCACTACGAGCAGTACTTC. It is translated as CASSPVHYEQYF.

The genes are TRBV7-3 and TRBJ1-1; D remains ambiguous. V was clipped by 5 bases and J by 3 bases, with 10 bases between them. The germline CDR1 and CDR2 sequences are SGHTA and FQGTGA. The CDR3 has 13 residues. Written as DNA, the CDR3 is TGTGCCAGCAGCCCTGGGGTGGACACTGAAGCTTTCTTT. Encoded protein: CASSPGVDTEAFF. Supplemented by reference TRBV7-3 and TRBJ1-1, the full variable domain reads GAGVSQTPSNKVTEKGKYVELRCDPISGHTALYWYRQSLGQGPEFLIYFQGTGAADDSGLPNDRFFAVRPEGSVSTLKIQRTERGDSAVYLCASSPGVDTEAFFGQGTRLTVV.

The chain employs TRBV4-1 and TRBJ2-1, with TRBD1 identical over 7 bases. J gave up 5 bases and V 5 bases, and 12 bases lay outside the gene matches. Germline values: CDR1 MGHRA, CDR2 YSYEKL. The CDR3 is made up of 16 amino acids. The CDR3 bases are TGCGCCAGCAGCGCGTCCGTGCGACAGGGCCACAATGAGCAGTTCTTC. This encodes CASSASVRQGHNEQFF.

This clone was seen once. The chain couples TRBV7-8 to TRBJ1-6; TRBD1 is a possible D gene (5 bases). From germline, CDR1 is SGHVS and CDR2 FQNEAQ. Trimming pared 0 bases from V and 3 bases from J, leaving 6 bases between. This CDR3 is 15 amino acids long. CDR3 loop: CASSLAGLYNSPLHF. The CDR3 DNA follows: TGTGCCAGCAGCTTAGCGGGGCTCTATAATTCACCCCTCCACTTT.

This clone was detected once. The chain links TRBV4-1 to TRBJ2-3; D is ambiguous. The CDR3 contains 16 residues. Germline V lookup: CDR1 MGHRA, CDR2 YSYEKL. V lost 1 base to trimming and J lost 5 bases, with 16 bases between them. The CDR3 is CASSQGSAVRGDTQYF. CDR3 coding DNA: TGCGCCAGCAGCCAAGGGTCGGCAGTTCGTGGAGATACGCAGTATTTT.

V and J are TRBV9 and TRBJ1-6; D is undetermined. The V gene lost 0 bases and the J gene lost 0 bases, with 4 bases spanning the gap. Looked up from germline, CDR1 is SGDLS and CDR2 is YYNGEE. CDR3 size: 15 residues. CDR3 region: CASSVGGSYNSPLHF. The CDR3 DNA reads TGTGCCAGCAGCGTAGGAGGCTCCTATAATTCACCCCTCCACTTT.

The chain employs TRBV3-1 (or the pseudogene TRBV3-2) and TRBJ1-5; 10 nucleotides line up with TRBD1. Germline lookup yields CDR1 LGHDT and CDR2 YNNKEL (reference sequence). There are 14 residues in the CDR3. The junction had 3 bases not matched to a gene; V was cut back by 3 bases and J by 7 bases. The CDR3 DNA is TGTGCCAGCAGCCACGGGACAGGGGTCCAGCCCCAGCATTTT. It is translated as CASSHGTGVQPQHF.

The V and J genes are TRBV14 and TRBJ1-3, with D possibly matching TRBD1 (6 bases). This CDR3 is built from 14 residues. From germline, CDR1 is SGHDN and CDR2 FVKESK. V was clipped by 1 base and J by 4 bases, with 8 bases between them. The CDR3 region has the DNA TGTGCCAGCAGCCAAGGACAGGACGGAAACACCATATATTTT. Protein: CASSQGQDGNTIYF. Together with reference TRBV14 and TRBJ1-3, the CDR3 gives the full variable domain: EAGVTQFPSHSVIEKGQTVTLRCDPISGHDNLYWYRRVMGKEIKFLLHFVKESKQDESGMPNNRFLAERTGGTYSTLKVQPAELEDSGVYFCASSQGQDGNTIYFGEGSWLTVV.

V gene TRBV23-1 combines with J gene TRBJ1-3, with a tentative D call TRBD1 (5 bases). TRBV23-1 is known as an ORF, though its function is uncertain. Trimming shortened V by 3 bases and J by 0 bases, and 27 bases separated the two germline ends. CDR3 length: 21 amino acids. The CDR3, as DNA: TGCGCCAGCAGTCAGGGGGACGGGGAAGGGCGCCCGAAGAGCTCTGGAAACACCATATATTTT. As protein: CASSQGDGEGRPKSSGNTIYF.

The chain carries TRBV5-4 and TRBJ2-2; 13 nucleotides match TRBD2. The CDR3 runs 16 residues. V trimming: 3 bases; J trimming: 6 bases; junction bases outside the gene matches: 5. Per the germline V gene, CDR1 is SGHNT and CDR2 is YYREEE (reference sequence). The CDR3 loop reads CASSSLAGGPAGELFF. The CDR3 DNA reads TGTGCCAGCAGCTCACTAGCGGGGGGGCCCGCCGGGGAGCTGTTTTTT.

The chain combines TRBV14 with TRBJ1-2; the D gene is possibly TRBD1 (5 bases). Trimming took off 4 bases at V and 3 bases at J, with 15 bases between the two ends. The CDR3 runs to 15 residues. Germline CDR1 is SGHDN and CDR2 is FVKESK. Written as DNA, the CDR3 is TGTGCCAGCAGCCGACGGAGGGGCGGGTACTATGGCTACACCTTC. Amino acids: CASSRRRGGYYGYTF.

The chain uses TRBV9 and TRBJ1-3; the D is unclear. V was trimmed by 0 bases and J by 4 bases, leaving 14 bases between them. CDR1 and CDR2 from the germline V gene are SGDLS and YYNGEE. This CDR3 contains 16 residues. This CDR3 reads CASSVDPGVGGNTIYF. In DNA, the CDR3 is TGTGCCAGCAGCGTAGACCCCGGTGTCGGGGGAAACACCATATATTTT.

The V call is TRBV19, the J call TRBJ2-1, with 13 bases matching TRBD2. J was trimmed by 0 bases and V by 5 bases; bases with no gene match: 10. Germline V lookup: CDR1 LNHDA, CDR2 SQIVND (reference sequence). The CDR3 totals 19 residues. The CDR3 nucleotides read TGTGCCAGTAGTGGGACCGGGACTAGCGGGACCAGCTCCTACAATGAGCAGTTCTTC. Translated, it gives CASSGTGTSGTSSYNEQFF.

This clone appeared once. The chain recombines TRBV19 with TRBJ2-3; D unclear. The CDR3 loop spans 14 amino acids. Germline loops: CDR1 LNHDA, CDR2 SQIVND (reference sequence). The CDR3 region has the DNA TGTGACGAAGAGCTTTCGGGTCCCACAGATACGCAGTATTTT. This codes for CDEELSGPTDTQYF.

The chain couples TRBV20-1 to TRBJ2-5, with TRBD1 identical over 7 bases. This CDR3 has 15 amino acids. The germline gives CDR1 DFQATT, CDR2 SNEGSKA (reference sequence). V lost 3 bases, J lost 2 bases, and 9 bases stayed unmatched. CDR3 bases: TGCAGTGCTAGTATGGGGTCCAGGGGGCAAGAGACCCAGTACTTC. Encoded protein: CSASMGSRGQETQYF.

The gene calls are TRBV28 and TRBJ2-7, with 9 bases matching TRBD1. Germline V lookup: CDR1 MDHEN, CDR2 SYDVKM. The CDR3 extends over 16 amino acids. The J segment lost 1 base and the V segment lost 5 bases, leaving 9 bases of the junction unmatched. CDR3 nucleotides: TGTGCCAGCAGTCCCCGCTGGACAGGGGCGTCCTACGAGCAGTACTTC. Translation gives CASSPRWTGASYEQYF. Full variable domain (remainder filled in from reference TRBV28 and TRBJ2-7): DVKVTQSSRYLVKRTGEKVFLECVQDMDHENMFWYRQDPGLGLRLIYFSYDVKMKEKGDIPEGYSVSREKKERFSLILESASTNQTSMYLCASSPRWTGASYEQYFGPGTRLTVT.

The chain joins TRBV15 to TRBJ1-1; a possible D gene is TRBD1 (6 bases). V was shortened by 7 bases and J by 6 bases, with 15 bases between the two germline ends. Germline values: CDR1 LNHNV, CDR2 YYDKDF (reference sequence). This CDR3 contains 13 residues. CDR3 protein: CATNSGGLAEAFF. In nucleotides, the CDR3 is TGTGCCACCAATTCCGGGGGCCTCGCTGAAGCTTTCTTT.

This clone was recorded only once. V usage is TRBV4-2 and J usage is TRBJ1-5; 8 bases are shared with TRBD1. Germline values: CDR1 LGHNA, CDR2 YNFKEQ. The CDR3 contains 15 residues. Germline trimming cut 4 bases from V and 2 bases from J; bases unmatched to any gene: 4. CDR3 DNA: TGTGCCAGCAGCCGTGACAGGGGCGGCAATCAGCCCCAGCATTTT. It is translated as CASSRDRGGNQPQHF.

This chain links TRBV7-2 with TRBJ2-5, with TRBD2 matching 10 bases. CDR1 is SGHTA and CDR2 is FQGNSA in the germline V gene. Trimming cost V 2 bases and J 1 base; bases outside gene matches: 4. The CDR3 is 16 residues long. The CDR3 coding sequence is TGTGCCAGCAGCTTATATGAGCGGGGGGGCCAAGAGACCCAGTACTTC. Residues: CASSLYERGGQETQYF.

This sequence joins TRBV2 and TRBJ1-4; TRBD1 is a possible D gene (5 bases). The CDR3 is 16 amino acids. Germline V gives CDR1 SNHLY, CDR2 FYNNEI. The V and J ends lost 2 bases and 6 bases respectively, with 16 bases between them. CDR3 nucleotides: TGTGCCAGCAGTGAAATGTGGCAGGGTAGCGATGAAAAACTGTTTTTT. This gives the protein CASSEMWQGSDEKLFF.

CDR3 region: CASRADRTRYNEQFF. CDR3 in DNA: TGTGCCAGCAGGGCCGACAGGACACGCTACAATGAGCAGTTCTTC. The chain employs TRBV6-5 and TRBJ2-1; possibly TRBD1 for D (6 bases). The CDR3 is 15 amino acids. V lost 6 bases and J lost 3, with 15 bases in between. CDR1 MNHEY and CDR2 SVGAGI come from the germline V gene.

The chain uses TRBV3-1 (or the pseudogene TRBV3-2) and TRBJ2-1; maybe TRBD2 (6 bases). The ends were cut back, 7 bases at V and 2 bases at J, with 12 bases in the middle. Germline values: CDR1 LGHDT, CDR2 YNNKEL (reference sequence). The CDR3 has 14 residues. The DNA of the CDR3 is TGTGCCAGCAATGGGGGGTGGCCCTACAATGAGCAGTTCTTC. Protein product: CASNGGWPYNEQFF.

J is TRBJ1-2 and V is TRBV5-4; D perhaps matches TRBD1 (6 bases). V was cut by 0 bases and J by 4 bases, with 7 bases left in between. Germline CDR1 and CDR2: SGHNT and YYREEE (reference sequence). The CDR3 contains 13 residues. CDR3 amino acids: CASSLGGGYGYTF. CDR3 sequence (DNA): TGTGCCAGCAGCTTGGGAGGGGGCTATGGCTACACCTTC.

This sequence joins TRBV18 and TRBJ2-5; TRBD1 agrees at 8 bases. V shed 2 bases, J shed 3 bases, and the junction held 2 bases outside the gene matches. Per the germline V gene, CDR1 is KGHSH and CDR2 is LQKENI. The CDR3 extends over 14 amino acids. CDR3 sequence: CASSPLDREETQYF. CDR3 DNA: TGTGCCAGCTCACCATTGGACAGGGAAGAGACCCAGTACTTC.

This chain links TRBV7-8 with TRBJ2-7, with D perhaps TRBD2 (7 bases). Trimming took off 3 bases at V and 3 bases at J, with 12 bases between the two ends. Germline V gene data show CDR1 as SGHVS and CDR2 as FQNEAQ. The CDR3 is made up of 14 amino acids. The CDR3 loop is CASSLEGGHYEQYF. CDR3 coding DNA: TGTGCCAGCAGCTTGGAGGGGGGGCACTACGAGCAGTACTTC.